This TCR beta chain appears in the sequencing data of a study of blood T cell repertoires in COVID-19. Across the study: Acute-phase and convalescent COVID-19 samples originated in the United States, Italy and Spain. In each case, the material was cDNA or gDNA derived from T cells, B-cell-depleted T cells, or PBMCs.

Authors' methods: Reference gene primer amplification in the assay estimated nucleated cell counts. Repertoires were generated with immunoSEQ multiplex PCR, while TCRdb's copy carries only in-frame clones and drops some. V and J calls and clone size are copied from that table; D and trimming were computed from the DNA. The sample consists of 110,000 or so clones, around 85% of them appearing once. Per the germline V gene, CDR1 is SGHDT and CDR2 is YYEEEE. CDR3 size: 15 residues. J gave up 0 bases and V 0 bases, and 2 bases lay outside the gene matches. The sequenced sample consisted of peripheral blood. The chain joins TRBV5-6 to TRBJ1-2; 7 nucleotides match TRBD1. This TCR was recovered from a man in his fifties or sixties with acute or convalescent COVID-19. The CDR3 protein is CASSLVGQANYGYTF. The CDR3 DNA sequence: TGTGCCAGCAGCTTGGTAGGACAGGCTAACTATGGCTACACCTTC.